This TCR beta chain comes out of a study of blood T cell repertoires in COVID-19 (dated by TCRdb to the early 2020s). Regarding the study in general: Samples from collaborators originated in the United States, Italy and Spain and spanned both the acute and convalescent phases of COVID-19. Sample metadata almost always included a de-identified subject ID, COVID-19 status, age in years and sex. Where available, HLA class I and class II types were taken from metadata supplied by the sample provider and were not determined by assay-based typing. The material from the prospective study consisted of cDNA or gDNA derived from T cells, B-cell-depleted T cells, or PBMCs. Deeply sampled blood TCRbeta repertoires from subjects exposed to, actively infected with, or recovered from COVID-19 were included in the dataset. The samples were drawn from two sources: the first 160 participants of the ongoing ImmuneRACE study, and fewer than 1,500 subjects contributed by 6 global collaborators. A freely available public database, intended as a resource for researchers studying the immune response to SARS-CoV-2, is where the repertoires were released. What the authors observed across the whole study: How much clinical and demographic metadata was included differed by source and by participant, and the metadata was provided uncurated.

Collaborating institutions collected whole blood in K2EDTA tubes following their own protocols. For TCRbeta analysis, collaborators shipped samples as frozen whole blood, isolated PBMCs, or DNA extracted from either of those sample types. The immunoSEQ Assay, a bias-controlled multiplex PCR, was used to amplify TCRbeta CDR3 regions from genomic DNA. In the original analysis: Within the assay, amplification of reference gene primers was used to estimate how many nucleated cells each sample contained. To quantify the absolute abundance of each unique TCRbeta CDR3 rearrangement, sequence reads were collapsed and filtered. For each sample, productive Simpson clonality was calculated as the square root of Simpson's diversity index over productive rearrangements. Imported from immuneACCESS, the table was reduced by TCRdb to in-frame sequences with V and J called. These copies leave out some clones; in studies compared against another copy, an unresolved V gene accounts for under half, and the cause of the remainder is not known. Clone size and V and J calls were adopted from that table, with D and trimming inferred from the DNA. The sample records 150,000 or so clones, 84% of which are singletons. Roughly 13% of the sample lies in the top ten.

With regard to this clone: This clone's antigen is unknown. No much larger clone exists at a distance of one base, and base qualities are not known.

The sequenced material came from peripheral blood. The receptor was isolated from a young man with active or convalescent COVID-19.

The CDR3 in this case is CASSLAPGFNTMNTEAFF. The bases are TGCGCCAGCAGCTTGGCCCCCGGGTTCAATACGATGAACACTGAAGCTTTCTTT. The rearrangement combines TRBV5-1 with TRBJ1-1; there is no confident call for the D gene. Trimming takes 0 bases from V and 0 bases from J, and the germline ends sit 18 bases apart. The CDR3 covers 18 residues, taking in both the cysteine and the phenylalanine. The retained sequence is limited to the CDR3, 54 bases, with the frame set at the first base. From a lookup of the germline V gene, CDR1 and CDR2 are SGHRS and YFSETQ.